The present T cell receptor beta chain was sequenced within a study of T-cell reconstitution after alpha-beta-depleted transplantation in children. The authors prepared the TCRbeta library with unique molecular identifiers. TCRdb used MiXCR to reprocess the PCR reads, holding one entry per CDR3 protein. The sample consists of around 600,000 distinct CDR3 sequences, roughly a tenth of them appearing once. Per germline, CDR1 SGHAT and CDR2 FQNNGV. The CDR3 contains 15 residues. The V gene end was trimmed by 5 bases and the J gene end by 0 bases; junction bases not matched to a gene: 6. The sequencing used PBMCs from the stem cell graft donor, collected from the stem cell graft. This sequence originates from a human donor who donated a stem cell graft to a child with acute myeloid leukemia. The rearrangement joins TRBV11-2 to TRBJ2-5; 7 bases match TRBD2. The CDR3: CASSNLLANQETQYF. The DNA of the CDR3 is TGTGCCAGCAGCAACTTACTAGCGAACCAAGAGACCCAGTACTTC.